Listed below are T cell receptor beta chains from one sample, sequenced in a study of blood T cell repertoires in COVID-19. Data came from immunoSEQ multiplex PCR; TCRdb stores just in-frame clones and leaves some out. Of 99,000 or so clones detected, around 74% appear once; the ten largest clones hold around 19%. Sequencing was carried out using peripheral blood. The receptors were gathered from a woman between 70 and 85 years old with acute or convalescent COVID-19. CDR3s include the opening cysteine and the closing phenylalanine or tryptophan. The D gene is left open where the match is weak. Clone size is stated in some rows and not others, as once, few, many or a class when expanded.

j_call | d_call | clone_size | v_call | cdr3_nt | cdr3_aa
TRBJ2-1 | TRBD2 | NA | TRBV11-2 | TGTGCCAGCAGCTTAGATCGGCTAGCGGGGACCATTTACAATGAGCAGTTCTTC | CASSLDRLAGTIYNEQFF
TRBJ2-3 | NA | NA | TRBV6-5 | TGTGCCAGCAGCCCGACTGGGAGCACAGATACGCAGTATTTT | CASSPTGSTDTQYF
TRBJ2-2 | NA | NA | TRBV7-2 | TGTGCCAGCAGCTTATCCTGGAGTACGGGGGAGCTGTTTTTT | CASSLSWSTGELFF
TRBJ1-4 | NA | NA | TRBV15 | TGTGCCACCAGCAACCAGGGTGCGGATCTGTTTTTT | CATSNQGADLFF
TRBJ1-1 | NA | NA | TRBV5-1 | TGCGCCAGCAGCTTACCCAGGACAGTTAACACTGAAGCTTTCTTT | CASSLPRTVNTEAFF
TRBJ1-4 | TRBD1 | NA | TRBV6-1 | TGTGCCAGCAGTGAAGCAGGGGGACAGGGGAATGAAAAACTGTTTTTT | CASSEAGGQGNEKLFF
TRBJ1-1 | NA | NA | TRBV28 | TGTGCCGCGAGGGTTAGAACTGAAGCTTTCTTT | CAARVRTEAFF
TRBJ1-3 | NA | NA | TRBV29-1 | TGCAGCGTTGAGCCCCGACAGGTCGGAAACACCATATATTTT | CSVEPRQVGNTIYF
TRBJ1-2 | NA | NA | TRBV15 | TGTGCCACCAGCAGAGGAGAGTCGGGGTACGGCTATGGCTACACCTTC | CATSRGESGYGYGYTF
TRBJ1-1 | TRBD1 | NA | TRBV11-2 | TGTGCCAGCAGCGTTCCGACAGGGGGAGGCACTGAAGCTTTCTTT | CASSVPTGGGTEAFF
TRBJ2-3 | NA | NA | TRBV30 | TGTGCCTGTGGTGGTACTAGCACAGATACGCAGTATTTT | CACGGTSTDTQYF
TRBJ1-1 | NA | NA | TRBV5-4 | TGTGCCAGCAGCTTGGCCCAGGCAGGGACTTATCGGGCTTTCTTT | CASSLAQAGTYRAFF
TRBJ1-6 | NA | few | TRBV30 | TGTGCCTGGAACTGCACCTCGCCGGGGCCCCTCCACTTT | CAWNCTSPGPLHF
TRBJ1-2 | NA | NA | TRBV7-2 | TGTGCCAGCAGCCAAAACAGGTTATATGGCTACACCTTC | CASSQNRLYGYTF
TRBJ1-1 | NA | NA | TRBV5-1 | TGCGCCAGCAGCTTGGCTCAGGGAGGGAGAACTGAAGCTTTCTTT | CASSLAQGGRTEAFF
TRBJ1-1 | NA | NA | TRBV2 | TGTGCCAGCAGTGCAGGGTGGCCTTACACTGAAGCTTTCTTT | CASSAGWPYTEAFF
TRBJ1-1 | NA | once | TRBV5-1 | TGCGCCAGCAGCCAAGGGTGGGGGGGAACTGAAGCTTTCTTT | CASSQGWGGTEAFF
TRBJ2-1 | NA | NA | TRBV9 | TGTGCCAGCAGCTCAGAGGGGGGGGCATACAATGAGCAGTTCTTC | CASSSEGGAYNEQFF
TRBJ1-1 | TRBD1 | NA | TRBV28 | TGTGCCAGCAGTTGGGGCCCCGGGACAGGTAACACTGAAGCTTTCTTT | CASSWGPGTGNTEAFF
TRBJ2-2 | TRBD2 | NA | TRBV10-3 | TGTGCCATCAGTGAGGGGACTAGCGGGGGGCTTAACACCGGGGAGCTGTTTTTT | CAISEGTSGGLNTGELFF
TRBJ1-6 | TRBD1 | NA | TRBV30 | TGTGCCTGGAGTGGCTGGGACAGGGGAAATTCACCCCTCCACTTT | CAWSGWDRGNSPLHF
TRBJ1-2 | TRBD1 | NA | TRBV9 | TGTGCCAGCAGCGCGGACAGGCCGGACCACTATGGCTACACCTTC | CASSADRPDHYGYTF
TRBJ1-6 | TRBD1 | NA | TRBV29-1 | TGCAGCGTCCGCGGGACAGGGGAGAATTCACCCCTCCACTTT | CSVRGTGENSPLHF
TRBJ2-2 | TRBD2 | NA | TRBV5-4 | TGTGCCAGCAGCTTGGGACTAGCGGGGGATAACGGGGAGCTGTTTTTT | CASSLGLAGDNGELFF
TRBJ1-1 | TRBD1 | few | TRBV2 | TGTGCCAGCAGGGGACAGGGGGCCGCTGAAGCTTTCTTT | CASRGQGAAEAFF
TRBJ2-1 | TRBD2 | NA | TRBV10-2 | TGCGCCAGCACCACTAGCGGGGGTTACTCCTACAATGAGCAGTTCTTC | CASTTSGGYSYNEQFF
TRBJ2-1 | TRBD2 | NA | TRBV2 | TGTGCCAGCAGCTTGACTAGCGGGGGTCCCTATGAGCAGTTCTTC | CASSLTSGGPYEQFF
TRBJ2-2 | NA | few | TRBV5-1 | TGCGCCAGCAGCCTAAGAACAACTAAGAGCTCCGGGGAGCTGTTTTTT | CASSLRTTKSSGELFF